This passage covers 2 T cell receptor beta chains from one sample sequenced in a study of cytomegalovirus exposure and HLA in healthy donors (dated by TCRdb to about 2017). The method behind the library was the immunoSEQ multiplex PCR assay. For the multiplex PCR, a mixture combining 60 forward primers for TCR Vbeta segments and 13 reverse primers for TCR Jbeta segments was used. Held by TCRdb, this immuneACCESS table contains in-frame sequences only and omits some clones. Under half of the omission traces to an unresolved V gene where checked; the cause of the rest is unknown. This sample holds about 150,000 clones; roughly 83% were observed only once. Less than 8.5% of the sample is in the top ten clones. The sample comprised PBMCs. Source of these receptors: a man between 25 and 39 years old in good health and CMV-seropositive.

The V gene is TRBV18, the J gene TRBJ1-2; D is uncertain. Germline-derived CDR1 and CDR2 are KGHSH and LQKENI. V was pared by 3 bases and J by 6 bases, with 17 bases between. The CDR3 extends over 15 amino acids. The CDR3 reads CASSPGSGQQDGYTF. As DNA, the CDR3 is TGTGCCAGCTCACCTGGAAGCGGGCAGCAGGATGGCTACACCTTC.

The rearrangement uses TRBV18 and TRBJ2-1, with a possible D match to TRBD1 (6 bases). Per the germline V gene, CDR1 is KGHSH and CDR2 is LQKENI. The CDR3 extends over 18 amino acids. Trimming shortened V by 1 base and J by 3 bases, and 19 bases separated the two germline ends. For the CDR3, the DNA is TGTGCCAGCTCACCACGTCCGGGACGCCGAGGGGGCTACAATGAGCAGTTCTTC. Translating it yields CASSPRPGRRGGYNEQFF.